The 21 T cell receptor beta chains below come from one sample, sequenced in a study of neurological immune-mediated disorders. Specified time point: longitudinal time-point 2. A single record per CDR3 protein comes from TCRdb applying MiXCR to the 5' RACE reads. In the table there are 100,000 or so distinct CDR3 sequences, under 15% of which are singletons. The material sequenced was PBMCs. The receptors come from a female donor with HTLV-1-associated myelopathy (HAM/TSP).

This clonotype was counted many times. V gene TRBV10-3 combines with J gene TRBJ1-1; the D is unclear. The CDR3 sequence is 16 residues long. Germline loops: CDR1 ENHRY, CDR2 SYGVKD. V was shortened by 2 bases and J by 1 base, with 14 bases between the two germline ends. The CDR3 nucleotides read TGTGCCATCAGTGAGGGGCGCGGGGAGGGGAACACTGAAGCTTTCTTT. This gives the protein CAISEGRGEGNTEAFF.

This clonotype came up many times. This chain connects TRBV5-1 to TRBJ2-1; D remains ambiguous. This CDR3 has 13 amino acids. With 6 bases removed from V and 6 bases from J, the gap between germline ends came to 13 bases. Germline assignment: CDR1 SGHRS and CDR2 YFSETQ. CDR3 in DNA: TGCGCCAGCATTGGTCAGATCGGCAATGAGCAGTTCTTC. This sequence encodes CASIGQIGNEQFF.

The chain carries TRBV4-1 and TRBJ2-3, with 7 bases aligning to TRBD1. From germline, CDR1 is MGHRA and CDR2 YSYEKL. The trim removed 5 bases at V and 8 bases at J, leaving 13 bases unmatched. This CDR3 has 15 residues. CDR3 in amino acids: CASSFTGAEGTTQYF. CDR3 nucleotides: TGCGCCAGCAGCTTTACAGGGGCTGAGGGAACTACGCAGTATTTT.

This clonotype appeared a single time. Because it lacks the conserved phenylalanine or tryptophan at the end, this CDR3 is likely a read error. The DNA is left out, because the CDR3 cannot be placed on it with certainty; the CDR3 is given as TCRdb lists it. The chain employs TRBV27 and TRBJ2-2. Germline V gene data show CDR1 as MNHEY and CDR2 as SMNVEV (reference sequence). The CDR3 is 16 amino acids long, termini counted. The CDR3 loop reads CASSFSGNLNTGELLL.

This clonotype was seen at least ten times. The gene calls are TRBV5-1 and TRBJ2-7; D is possibly TRBD1 (7 bases). Trimming removed 0 bases from V and 3 bases from J, with 19 bases in between. This CDR3 has 17 residues. CDR1 and CDR2 from the germline V gene are SGHRS and YFSETQ. This CDR3 reads CASSLDVFQGGHYEQYF. CDR3 nucleotide sequence: TGCGCCAGCAGCTTGGATGTATTCCAGGGGGGCCACTACGAGCAGTACTTC. Combining the CDR3 with reference TRBV5-1 and TRBJ2-7 gives the whole variable domain KAGVTQTPRYLIKTRGQQVTLSCSPISGHRSVSWYQQTPGQGLQFLFEYFSETQRNKGNFPGRFSGRQFSNSRSEMNVSTLELGDSALYLCASSLDVFQGGHYEQYFGPGTRLTVT.

As to this clonotype: This may be a read error, as it is one base from a much larger clone. The V call is TRBV27, the J call TRBJ2-1; 11 positions agree with TRBD2. This CDR3 has 16 amino acids. The germline V gene encodes CDR1 MNHEY and CDR2 SMNVEV (reference sequence). The CDR3 spells CTSSPDGSGGDNEQFF. As DNA, the CDR3 is TGTACCAGCAGTCCCGACGGTAGCGGGGGGGACAATGAGCAGTTCTTC.

This clonotype was counted at least ten times. V is TRBV24-1 and J is TRBJ2-1; TRBD2 matches 8 bases. Looked up from germline, CDR1 is KGHDR and CDR2 is SFDVKD. The CDR3 runs 15 residues. V was pared by 7 bases and J by 0 bases, with 4 bases of the junction left unmatched. The CDR3 sequence is CATSGGESSYNEQFF. The CDR3 region has the DNA TGTGCCACCAGCGGGGGGGAGAGCTCCTACAATGAGCAGTTCTTC.

A few counts support this clonotype. The chain carries TRBV3-1 and TRBJ1-2; TRBD1 matches 7 bases. The trim removed 0 bases at V and 6 bases at J, leaving 22 bases unmatched. CDR1 is LGHDT and CDR2 is YNNKEL in the germline V gene (reference sequence). This CDR3 has 20 amino acids. CDR3 protein: CASSQEVKRDRSKAWHGYTF. The CDR3 DNA reads TGTGCCAGCAGCCAAGAAGTTAAACGGGACAGATCGAAGGCCTGGCATGGCTACACCTTC.

This clonotype was seen many times. The chain is built from TRBV7-9 and TRBJ2-7; no clear D gene. Germline V gene lookup returns CDR1 SEHNR and CDR2 FQNEAQ (reference sequence). The V end was cut by 1 base, the J end by 4 bases, with 5 bases between. The CDR3 extends over 12 amino acids. Here the CDR3 DNA reads TGTGCCAGCAGCTTAGGGGTATACGAGCAGTACTTC. This gives the protein CASSLGVYEQYF.

This clonotype has a count of ten or more. The chain couples TRBV6-5 to TRBJ2-5; 11 positions match TRBD1. The CDR3 runs 12 residues. Germline assignment: CDR1 MNHEY and CDR2 SVGAGI. V was clipped by 11 bases and J by 7 bases; unmatched bases: 6. For the CDR3, the DNA is TGTGCCGCCGGGGACAGGGGGAGGACCCAGTACTTC. Translating gives CAAGDRGRTQYF.

This clonotype was recorded at least ten times. V is TRBV5-1 and J is TRBJ2-3; tentatively, D is TRBD2 (7 bases). The CDR3 sequence is 14 residues long. With 5 bases removed from V and 5 bases from J, the gap between germline ends came to 15 bases. The germline gives CDR1 SGHRS, CDR2 YFSETQ. CDR3 coding DNA: TGCGCCAGCAGGAGGGGGGGGGGCGAAGATACGCAGTATTTT. This codes for CASRRGGGEDTQYF.

This clonotype was seen ten or more times. The chain couples TRBV5-6 to TRBJ2-2; D gene uncertain. CDR3 length equals 14 residues. In germline, CDR1 is SGHDT, CDR2 YYEEEE. V was pared by 2 bases and J by 2 bases, with 7 bases between. This CDR3 is CASSFGRNTGELFF. CDR3 nucleotide sequence: TGTGCCAGCAGCTTCGGCAGAAACACCGGGGAGCTGTTTTTT.

This chain links TRBV24-1 with TRBJ2-3, with TRBD2 identical over 8 bases. Per germline, CDR1 KGHDR and CDR2 SFDVKD. Losses at the gene ends were 6 bases for V and 2 bases for J; bases not matched to a gene: 9. The CDR3 spans 16 residues. The CDR3 nucleotides read TGTGCCACCAGTCGTCCGGGGGGGCTCGACACAGATACGCAGTATTTT. Translation: CATSRPGGLDTDTQYF.

This clonotype was found once. This sequence joins TRBV28 and TRBJ1-2; TRBD1 is a possible D gene (5 bases). Trimming removed 5 bases from V and 4 bases from J, with 11 bases in between. The length of the CDR3 is 13 residues. Germline CDR1 reads MDHEN; CDR2 reads SYDVKM. CDR3 region: CASSAGGIYGYTF. In DNA form, the CDR3 reads TGTGCCAGCAGTGCGGGGGGGATCTATGGCTACACCTTC.

This clonotype was recorded at least ten times. This chain joins TRBV12-3 or TRBV12-4 and TRBJ1-5, with TRBD1 matching 7 bases. Trimming at V came to 3 bases and at J to 7 bases, leaving 12 bases not matched to a gene. The CDR3 is 16 amino acids. DNA of the CDR3: TGTGCCAGCAGTTTGGTCTGGGCAGGGGGACGGCAGCCCCAGCATTTT. Protein product: CASSLVWAGGRQPQHF.

This clonotype has at least ten counts. The rearrangement links TRBV5-1 to TRBJ1-2; weak D call: TRBD1 (6 bases). Germline V lookup: CDR1 SGHRS, CDR2 YFSETQ. There are 15 residues in the CDR3. V lost 0 bases and J lost 7, with 16 bases in between. In nucleotides, the CDR3 is TGCGCCAGCAGCTTGGAGGCAGGGGCCCTCTCTGGCTACACCTTC. This gives the protein CASSLEAGALSGYTF.

CDR3 residues: CSARDTAGGPYNEQFF. CDR3 DNA: TGCAGTGCTAGAGATACGGCGGGGGGGCCCTACAATGAGCAGTTCTTC. The chain uses TRBV20-1 and TRBJ2-1, with 9 bases identical to TRBD2. The CDR3 extends over 16 amino acids. Germline CDR1 reads DFQATT; CDR2 reads SNEGSKA (reference sequence). After removal of 0 bases from V and 2 bases from J, the junction contained 5 bases not matched to a gene.

Ten or more counts support this clonotype. This chain links TRBV12-3 or TRBV12-4 with TRBJ2-1; a weak D match, TRBD1 (6 bases). This CDR3 is 13 amino acids long. Trimming stripped 5 bases from V and 5 bases from J, with 10 bases between. The chain's CDR3 is CASSNTGNNEQFF. The CDR3 DNA reads TGTGCCAGCAGTAATACAGGGAACAATGAGCAGTTCTTC.

This clonotype was counted ten times or more. The chain joins TRBV5-1 to TRBJ2-7; a possible D gene is TRBD1 (6 bases). This CDR3 is built from 15 residues. CDR1 is SGHRS, CDR2 YFSETQ, per germline. Trimming shortened V by 1 base and J by 5 bases, and 16 bases separated the two germline ends. The CDR3 spells CASSLSPTGSNEQYF. The DNA for the CDR3 is TGCGCCAGCAGCTTGAGCCCAACAGGGTCCAACGAGCAGTACTTC.

Many counts were recorded for this clonotype. This chain joins TRBV7-9 and TRBJ1-3; TRBD1 matches 7 bases. V shed 2 bases and J 0 bases; nucleotides not matched to a gene: 4. The CDR3 consists of 16 residues. Germline CDR1 reads SEHNR; CDR2 reads FQNEAQ (reference sequence). The CDR3, as DNA: TGTGCCAGCAGCTTAAGACAGGGCAACTCTGGAAACACCATATATTTT. This gives the protein CASSLRQGNSGNTIYF.

Remarks on this clonotype: It may be a read error: a sequence one base away is much more abundant. V and J are TRBV7-9 and TRBJ2-3; D is possibly TRBD1 (5 bases). The germline V gene encodes CDR1 SEHNR and CDR2 FQNEAQ (reference sequence). V shed 4 bases and J shed 5 bases, with 16 bases lying between them. CDR3 length: 15 residues. CDR3 protein: CASSSLQGRGDTQYF. The CDR3 nucleotides are TGTGCCAGCAGCTCCCTGCAGGGTAGGGGAGATACGCAGTATTTT.